This T cell receptor beta chain was identified during a study of technical replicates of blood from a few donors. The CDR3 spans 12 residues. The V and J ends lost 7 bases and 3 bases respectively, with 12 bases between them. Germline V gene sequence: CDR1 SQVTM, CDR2 ANQGSEA. TCRdb keeps only in-frame clones here, not all; method: immunoSEQ multiplex PCR. Among about 72,000 clones listed, just under 97% were seen once. Sequencing input: T cells isolated from PBMCs. The V call is TRBV29-1, the J call TRBJ1-2; D not certain. The receptor comes from a human donor in good health. The CDR3 loop is CSAVDTYYGYTF. The CDR3 DNA reads TGCAGCGCGGTAGACACCTACTATGGCTACACCTTC. The full variable domain, with the rest looked up from reference TRBV29-1 and TRBJ1-2, is SAVISQKPSRDICQRGTSLTIQCQVDSQVTMMFWYRQQPGQSLTLIATANQGSEATYESGFVIDKFPISRPNLTFSTLTVSNMSPEDSSIYLCSAVDTYYGYTFGSGTRLTVV.